This T cell receptor (beta chain) was identified in a study of Ad26.COV2.S vaccination and SARS-CoV-2 variants. Indicated treatment: about 20 received Ad26.COV2.S at low or high dose, single or two shots; about 5 received placebo; per-sample allocation not given. Collection of samples fell on day 63 after the first vaccine or placebo injection. A Boston donor was an adult aged 18-55 years. An Ad26 vector expressing Wuhan-strain SARS-CoV-2 spike constituted the vaccine. Clones were sequenced by immunoSEQ multiplex PCR, and TCRdb holds only the in-frame ones, with some missing. The sample contains about 350,000 clones, about 88% of which appear only once. The germline V gene encodes CDR1 LGHDT and CDR2 YNNKEL (reference sequence). The CDR3 is 15 amino acids. Trimming stripped 3 bases from V and 1 base from J, with 10 bases between.

The chain couples TRBV3-1 (or the pseudogene TRBV3-2) to TRBJ2-1, with D possibly matching TRBD1 (5 bases). This sequence was found in a person aged 18-65 years who received the Ad26.COV2.S COVID-19 vaccine or a placebo. The sequenced sample was peripheral blood, obtained in a trial of Ad26.COV2.S vaccine versus placebo. The CDR3 sequence: CASSQDIASYNEQFF. The CDR3 region has the DNA TGTGCCAGCAGCCAGGACATCGCATCCTACAATGAGCAGTTCTTC.